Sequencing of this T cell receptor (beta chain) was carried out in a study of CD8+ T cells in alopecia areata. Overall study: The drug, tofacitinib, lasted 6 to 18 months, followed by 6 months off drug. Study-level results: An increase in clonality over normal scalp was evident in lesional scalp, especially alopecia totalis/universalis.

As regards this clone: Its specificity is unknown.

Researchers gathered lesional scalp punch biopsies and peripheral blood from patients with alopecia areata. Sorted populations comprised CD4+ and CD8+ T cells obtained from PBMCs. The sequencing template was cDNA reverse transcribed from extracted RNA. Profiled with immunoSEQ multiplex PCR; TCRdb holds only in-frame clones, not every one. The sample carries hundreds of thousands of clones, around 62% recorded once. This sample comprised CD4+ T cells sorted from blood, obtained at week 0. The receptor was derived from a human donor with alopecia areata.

DNA for the CDR3: TGTGCCAGCAGCTCTCGACAGGGCAATCAGCCCCAGCATTTT. This codes for CASSSRQGNQPQHF. The V and J genes are TRBV7-2 and TRBJ1-5, with D perhaps matching TRBD1 (6 bases). The CDR3 is 14 amino acids. Trimming cost V 4 bases and J 2 bases, with 9 bases left between them. Germline CDR1 SGHTA, CDR2 FQGNSA.